The 11 T cell receptor beta chains below were found in one sample sequenced in a study of beta chain features in type 1 diabetes. Regarding the study as a whole: Significant though moderate, a shortening of TCRB CDR3s appeared in all four CD4+ subsets of Type 1 diabetes patients.

The antigens these receptors bind are not known. Expressed TCRB transcripts were sequenced after all isolated RNA was converted to cDNA. Sequenced by immunoSEQ multiplex PCR; TCRdb stores in-frame clones only, minus some. The top ten hold roughly 2.6% of the sample, which has approximately 130,000 clones, 17% seen once. The sample taken for sequencing was central memory CD4+ T cells from blood. These receptor sequences come from a man between 18 and 35 years old with type 1 diabetes.

This chain uses TRBV27 with TRBJ1-1, with 8 bases aligning to TRBD1. The J segment lost 1 base and the V segment lost 2 bases, leaving 0 bases of the junction unmatched. The V gene's germline CDR1 is MNHEY and CDR2 SMNVEV (reference sequence). The CDR3 covers 14 residues. The CDR3 nucleotides read TGTGCCAGCAGTTTACAGGGGGCGAACACTGAAGCTTTCTTT. Protein product: CASSLQGANTEAFF.

The genes are TRBV5-1 and TRBJ2-5; 9 bases align to TRBD1. CDR3 length: 14 amino acids. The germline gives CDR1 SGHRS, CDR2 YFSETQ. Trimming removed 7 bases from V and 4 bases from J; junction bases left unmatched: 8. The CDR3 here is CASSPGTGRETQYF. The CDR3 DNA follows: TGCGCCAGCTCCCCCGGGACAGGGCGAGAGACCCAGTACTTC.

This clone has just a few counts. CDR3 loop: CASSSLAGGLSEQYF. CDR3 bases: TGTGCCAGCAGCTCCCTAGCGGGGGGGCTCTCCGAGCAGTACTTC. This rearrangement joins TRBV7-2 to TRBJ2-7; TRBD2 agrees at 12 bases. CDR3 length: 15 residues. CDR1 and CDR2 from the germline V gene are SGHTA and FQGNSA. Trimming at V came to 4 bases and at J to 6 bases, leaving 7 bases not matched to a gene.

The chain combines TRBV5-6 with TRBJ2-1, with 8 positions matching TRBD1. CDR3 length equals 14 residues. Germline lookup yields CDR1 SGHDT and CDR2 YYEEEE. Germline trimming cut 0 bases from V and 9 bases from J; bases unmatched to any gene: 5. The CDR3 region is CASSLVGTGSEQFF. The CDR3 nucleotides are TGTGCCAGCAGCTTGGTGGGGACAGGTAGTGAGCAGTTCTTC. The whole variable domain, remainder taken from reference TRBV5-6 and TRBJ2-1, is DAGVTQSPTHLIKTRGQQVTLRCSPKSGHDTVSWYQQALGQGPQFIFQYYEEEERQRGNFPDRFSGHQFPNYSSELNVNALLLGDSALYLCASSLVGTGSEQFFGPGTRLTVL.

This chain connects TRBV6-6 to TRBJ2-3, with unresolved D. The CDR3 runs to 12 residues. Germline V gene lookup returns CDR1 MNHNY and CDR2 SVGAGI (reference sequence). The ends were cut back, 2 bases at V and 5 bases at J, with 5 bases in the middle. CDR3 region: CASSYIKDTQYF. Here the CDR3 DNA reads TGTGCCAGCAGTTACATCAAAGATACGCAGTATTTT.

Only a few counts were recorded for this clone. This chain uses TRBV27 with TRBJ2-7; no clear D. The germline V gene encodes CDR1 MNHEY and CDR2 SMNVEV (reference sequence). The CDR3 spans 14 residues. Trimming left V 2 bases short and J 2 bases short, with 10 bases between. This CDR3 is CASSLVVGPYEQYF. Here the CDR3 DNA reads TGTGCCAGCAGTTTAGTGGTTGGGCCCTACGAGCAGTACTTC.

This clone was detected only a few times. The rearrangement uses TRBV29-1 and TRBJ1-3; no definite D call. In germline, CDR1 is SQVTM, CDR2 ANQGSEA. The CDR3 runs to 12 residues. Between the trimmed V and J ends, which lost 7 bases and 4 bases, there was a span of 11 bases. The CDR3 region is CSATIQGNTIYF. DNA of the CDR3: TGCAGCGCCACAATACAAGGAAACACCATATATTTT.

This clone was found a few times. The V gene is TRBV5-4, the J gene TRBJ1-4, with 8 bases identical to TRBD1. The CDR3 contains 14 residues. V was pared by 5 bases and J by 8 bases, with 8 bases of the junction left unmatched. Germline values: CDR1 SGHNT, CDR2 YYREEE (reference sequence). The chain's CDR3 is CASSFQGATEKLFF. The CDR3 coding sequence is TGTGCCAGCAGTTTTCAGGGGGCTACGGAAAAACTGTTTTTT.

The CDR3 protein is CASLRGAGLATYEQYF. CDR3 DNA sequence: TGTGCCTCCCTACGGGGGGCGGGATTGGCGACCTACGAGCAGTACTTC. The genes are TRBV30 and TRBJ2-7; possible D gene TRBD2, 7 bases. Germline V gene lookup returns CDR1 GTSNPN and CDR2 SVGIG (reference sequence). This CDR3 contains 16 residues. V was shortened by 7 bases and J by 2 bases, with 24 bases between the two germline ends. The variable domain in full, with the rest retrieved from reference TRBV30 and TRBJ2-7, is SQTIHQWPATLVQPVGSPLSLECTVEGTSNPNLYWYRQAAGRGLQLLFYSVGIGQISSEVPQNLSASRPQDRQFILSSKKLLLSDSGFYLCASLRGAGLATYEQYFGPGTRLTVT.

The chain uses TRBV6-5 and TRBJ1-2; D gene unclear. CDR3 length: 15 residues. Deletions cut 0 bases from V and 11 bases from J, with 19 bases between. CDR1 MNHEY and CDR2 SVGAGI come from the germline V gene. The CDR3 bases are TGTGCCAGCAGTTACTCGATCACATCGGAACCCGGGTACACCTTC. Its protein product is CASSYSITSEPGYTF.

The V call is TRBV4-3, the J call TRBJ2-7; possibly TRBD1 for D (5 bases). Trimming removed 0 bases at V and 2 bases at J, with 11 bases between. The CDR3 is 15 amino acids. CDR1 is LGHNA and CDR2 is YSLEER in the germline V gene. This CDR3 reads CASSQDVGQTYEQYF. CDR3 coding DNA: TGCGCCAGCAGCCAAGATGTTGGACAAACCTACGAGCAGTACTTC.